This entry lists 25 T cell receptor beta chains sequenced from one sample in a study of blood T cell repertoires in COVID-19 (dated by TCRdb to 2018 to 2021). The method behind the library was the immunoSEQ multiplex PCR assay. The table was pulled from immuneACCESS by TCRdb, which kept in-frame rearrangements only. Such tables lose some clones; where checked, under half of the loss comes from unresolved V genes, and the rest has no known cause. This sample gives about 97,000 clones in total; about 90% of them show up just once. The ten largest clones add up to approximately 15% of the sample. Sequenced material: peripheral blood. The receptors were gathered from a man aged 45 to 65 with acute or convalescent COVID-19.

Written as DNA, the CDR3 is TGTGCCAGCTCAGCTAGGGATTTCGGGACACACTACGAGCAGTACTTC. It codes for CASSARDFGTHYEQYF. J is TRBJ2-7 and V is TRBV18, with D perhaps matching TRBD1 (6 bases). The CDR3 has 16 amino acids. V dropped 5 bases and J dropped 3 bases, with 20 bases sitting between them. In germline, CDR1 is KGHSH, CDR2 LQKENI. Full variable domain (missing parts from reference TRBV18 and TRBJ2-7): NAGVMQNPRHLVRRRGQEARLRCSPMKGHSHVYWYRQLPEEGLKFMVYLQKENIIDESGMPKERFSAEFPKEGPSILRIQQVVRGDSAAYFCASSARDFGTHYEQYFGPGTRLTVT.

This chain uses TRBV5-1 with TRBJ1-3; D remains unclear. V was shortened by 0 bases and J by 4 bases, with 11 bases between the two germline ends. This CDR3 comprises 15 residues. CDR1 and CDR2 (germline): SGHRS, YFSETQ. DNA of the CDR3: TGCGCCAGCAGCTTGGCGGCCGGGTCGGGAAACACCATATATTTT. Encoded protein: CASSLAAGSGNTIYF.

In nucleotides, the CDR3 is TGTGCCAGCAGCTTGGGATCGACTAGCGGGGGCTACAATGAGCAGTTCTTC. Its protein is CASSLGSTSGGYNEQFF. V is TRBV7-2 and J is TRBJ2-1; 12 nucleotides line up with TRBD2. Germline V gene lookup returns CDR1 SGHTA and CDR2 FQGNSA. Unmatched junction bases numbered 6, after V lost 3 bases and J lost 3 bases. The CDR3 sequence is 17 residues long. The whole variable domain, filled in from reference TRBV7-2 and TRBJ2-1, reads GAGVSQSPSNKVTEKGKDVELRCDPISGHTALYWYRQSLGQGLEFLIYFQGNSAPDKSGLPSDRFSAERTGGSVSTLTIQRTQQEDSAVYLCASSLGSTSGGYNEQFFGPGTRLTVL.

The chain is built from TRBV2 and TRBJ1-5; maybe TRBD1 (5 bases). The CDR3 spans 15 residues. The V gene lost 4 bases and the J gene lost 1 base, with 11 bases spanning the gap. CDR1 and CDR2 (germline): SNHLY, FYNNEI. The CDR3 region has the DNA TGTGCCAGCAGTGTTCGACAGCTAAGCAATCAGCCCCAGCATTTT. Translating gives CASSVRQLSNQPQHF. Full variable domain (missing parts from reference TRBV2 and TRBJ1-5): EPEVTQTPSHQVTQMGQEVILRCVPISNHLYFYWYRQILGQKVEFLVSFYNNEISEKSEIFDDQFSVERPDGSNFTLKIRSTKLEDSAMYFCASSVRQLSNQPQHFGDGTRLSIL.

V is TRBV11-3 and J is TRBJ2-7; D possibly corresponds to TRBD1 (6 bases). There are 13 residues in the CDR3. The germline V and J ends were trimmed by 2 bases and 1 base, with 6 bases remaining between them. Germline loops: CDR1 SGHNT, CDR2 YENEEA. The CDR3 region is CASSLQGSYEQYF. The CDR3 region has the DNA TGTGCCAGCAGCTTACAGGGGTCCTACGAGCAGTACTTC.

The chain carries TRBV6-6 and TRBJ2-3; TRBD2 matches 8 bases. The CDR3 extends over 16 amino acids. J lost 2 bases, V lost 6 bases, and 10 bases had no gene match. Germline V gene sequence: CDR1 MNHNY, CDR2 SVGAGI (reference sequence). The CDR3 sequence is CASRPGGAGVTDTQYF. The CDR3 DNA follows: TGTGCCAGCAGGCCCGGGGGAGCGGGGGTCACAGATACGCAGTATTTT.

The rearrangement joins TRBV30 to TRBJ1-4; D is ambiguous. This CDR3 is built from 12 residues. CDR1 GTSNPN and CDR2 SVGIG come from the germline V gene (reference sequence). CDR3 sequence reads: CATEGTNEKLFF. The CDR3 DNA reads as TGTGCTACCGAGGGAACTAATGAAAAACTGTTTTTT.

The chain employs TRBV6-5 and TRBJ2-7, with D possibly TRBD2 on 6 matching bases. From germline, CDR1 is MNHEY and CDR2 SVGAGI. The V gene lost 4 bases and the J gene lost 0 bases, with 13 bases spanning the gap. CDR3 length equals 15 residues. This CDR3 is CASSFVGGRSYEQYF. The CDR3 region has the DNA TGTGCCAGCAGTTTCGTGGGGGGTCGCTCCTACGAGCAGTACTTC.

The chain is built from TRBV2 and TRBJ1-4; D might be TRBD1 (5 bases). In germline, CDR1 is SNHLY, CDR2 FYNNEI. CDR3 length equals 17 residues. The ends were cut back, 0 bases at V and 1 base at J, with 12 bases in the middle. The CDR3 spells CASSEAPMGRTNEKLFF. The CDR3 DNA follows: TGTGCCAGCAGTGAAGCGCCTATGGGGCGAACTAATGAAAAACTGTTTTTT.

This chain uses TRBV11-3 with TRBJ2-7; tentatively, D is TRBD2 (6 bases). The CDR3 has 13 amino acids. Trimming took off 8 bases at V and 6 bases at J, with 17 bases between the two ends. Germline V gene sequence: CDR1 SGHNT, CDR2 YENEEA. As DNA, the CDR3 is TGTGCCAGCTCAACCTGGGGGACTGGCGAGCAGTACTTC. This gives the protein CASSTWGTGEQYF.

The chain employs TRBV5-6 and TRBJ2-5; D is perhaps TRBD2 (6 bases). Per the germline V gene, CDR1 is SGHDT and CDR2 is YYEEEE. V was shortened by 4 bases and J by 5 bases, with 15 bases between the two germline ends. The CDR3 has 14 amino acids. The chain's CDR3 is CASSRGRQRETQYF. The DNA of the CDR3 is TGTGCCAGCAGCCGAGGGAGGCAGCGGGAGACCCAGTACTTC.

V gene TRBV5-8 combines with J gene TRBJ2-5; 12 positions match TRBD1. The germline gives CDR1 SGHTS, CDR2 YDEGEE. The junction had 15 bases not matched to a gene; V was cut back by 4 bases and J by 5 bases. The CDR3 contains 18 residues. CDR3 sequence reads: CASSPQLGGTGGRETQYF. The CDR3 DNA reads as TGTGCCAGCAGCCCACAGCTCGGAGGGACAGGGGGCAGGGAGACCCAGTACTTC.

The V and J genes are TRBV7-3 and TRBJ2-3, with a tentative D call TRBD2 (5 bases). This CDR3 comprises 14 residues. CDR1 SGHTA and CDR2 FQGTGA come from the germline V gene. V dropped 1 base and J dropped 8 bases, with 13 bases sitting between them. This chain's CDR3 is CASSLSSAPGTQYF. CDR3 in DNA: TGTGCCAGCAGCTTAAGTAGCGCCCCCGGTACGCAGTATTTT. Looking up the rest from reference TRBV7-3 and TRBJ2-3 gives the full variable domain: GAGVSQTPSNKVTEKGKYVELRCDPISGHTALYWYRQSLGQGPEFLIYFQGTGAADDSGLPNDRFFAVRPEGSVSTLKIQRTERGDSAVYLCASSLSSAPGTQYFGPGTRLTVL.

The chain is built from TRBV18 and TRBJ2-2, with a tentative D call TRBD1 (6 bases). Trimming took off 3 bases at V and 3 bases at J, with 11 bases between the two ends. CDR1 is KGHSH, CDR2 LQKENI, per germline. The CDR3 length is 15 residues. The CDR3 reads CASSPVAGDTGELFF. CDR3 DNA: TGTGCCAGCTCACCTGTGGCAGGGGACACCGGGGAGCTGTTTTTT.

CDR3 amino acids: CASSYGWKRGGRGEQFF. CDR3 in DNA: TGTGCCAGCAGTTATGGTTGGAAGCGGGGGGGCAGGGGTGAGCAGTTCTTC. The chain joins TRBV7-2 to TRBJ2-1, with TRBD2 matching over 10 bases. Germline assignment: CDR1 SGHTA and CDR2 FQGNSA. V lost 6 bases, J lost 9 bases, and 17 bases stayed unmatched. CDR3 length: 17 amino acids.

The chain couples TRBV5-6 to TRBJ2-7; 11 bases are a match to TRBD1. Germline CDR1 SGHDT, CDR2 YYEEEE. V trimming: 4 bases; J trimming: 6 bases; junction bases outside the gene matches: 15. CDR3 length: 17 residues. In nucleotides, the CDR3 is TGTGCCAGCAGCCATATCCCGCACGGGACAGGGGGATCCGAGCAGTACTTC. This sequence encodes CASSHIPHGTGGSEQYF.

The chain uses TRBV7-2 and TRBJ2-5; D gene unclear. Germline loops: CDR1 SGHTA, CDR2 FQGNSA. The CDR3 length is 16 residues. Trimming took off 1 base at V and 3 bases at J, with 15 bases between the two ends. For the CDR3, the DNA is TGTGCCAGCAGCTTAGTTGTTAGCCCCGGAAAAGAGACCCAGTACTTC. It codes for CASSLVVSPGKETQYF.

The chain combines TRBV5-4 with TRBJ1-3; D uncertain. The germline V gene encodes CDR1 SGHNT and CDR2 YYREEE (reference sequence). With 10 bases removed from V and 7 bases from J, the gap between germline ends came to 15 bases. CDR3 length equals 12 residues. The CDR3 sequence: CAFKEGGNTIYF. As DNA, the CDR3 is TGTGCCTTCAAAGAGGGCGGGAACACCATATATTTT.

Of note for this clone: At one boundary the junction diverges from the germline segment, which might be a read error. The chain joins TRBV19 to TRBJ2-5; weak D call: TRBD2 (6 bases). This CDR3 contains 12 residues. Germline-derived CDR1 and CDR2 are LNHDA and SQIVND (reference sequence). CDR3 sequence (DNA): TGTGCCAGTAGTCCGACCGACGGAGGGTTCCACTTC. It yields the protein CASSPTDGGFHF.

J is TRBJ2-3 and V is TRBV3-1 (or the pseudogene TRBV3-2); unclear D gene. The V end lost 1 base, the J end lost 1 base, and 15 bases lay between the germline ends. The CDR3 runs 17 residues. Looked up from germline, CDR1 is LGHDT and CDR2 is YNNKEL (reference sequence). CDR3 amino acids: CASSQGGARLRTDTQYF. In nucleotides, the CDR3 is TGTGCCAGCAGCCAAGGAGGAGCAAGGCTCCGCACAGATACGCAGTATTTT.

The chain uses TRBV5-1 and TRBJ2-5; D possibly corresponds to TRBD2 (6 bases). Per germline, CDR1 SGHRS and CDR2 YFSETQ. This CDR3 contains 14 residues. V was shortened by 0 bases and J by 4 bases, with 10 bases between the two germline ends. The CDR3 DNA sequence: TGCGCCAGCAGCTTGGTGCCCGGGGGAGAGACCCAGTACTTC. This sequence encodes CASSLVPGGETQYF.

The J gene is TRBJ1-4, the V gene TRBV9; 7 bases match TRBD1. This CDR3 is built from 14 residues. Germline V gives CDR1 SGDLS, CDR2 YYNGEE. The trim removed 4 bases at V and 3 bases at J, leaving 3 bases unmatched. CDR3 region: CASSRQGANEKLFF. CDR3 sequence (DNA): TGTGCCAGCAGCAGACAGGGTGCTAATGAAAAACTGTTTTTT.

This chain joins TRBV3-1 (or the pseudogene TRBV3-2) and TRBJ1-6, with 7 nucleotides matching TRBD1. Germline assignment: CDR1 LGHDT and CDR2 YNNKEL (reference sequence). V shed 3 bases and J 6 bases; nucleotides not matched to a gene: 2. This CDR3 has 14 amino acids. In nucleotides, the CDR3 is TGTGCCAGCAGCCAGGGACAGAGTAATTCACCCCTCCACTTT. This sequence encodes CASSQGQSNSPLHF.

The chain carries TRBV5-1 and TRBJ1-2; D might be TRBD1 (5 bases). Germline CDR1 reads SGHRS; CDR2 reads YFSETQ. Trimming took 5 bases from V and 2 from J, leaving 7 bases between them. The CDR3 is 12 residues long. The CDR3 is CASRTENYGYTF. In nucleotides, the CDR3 is TGCGCCAGCAGGACAGAAAACTATGGCTACACCTTC.

This chain connects TRBV7-3 to TRBJ2-1, with D perhaps TRBD1 (5 bases). Trimming shortened V by 0 bases and J by 7 bases, and 13 bases separated the two germline ends. Germline V gene lookup returns CDR1 SGHTA and CDR2 FQGTGA. The CDR3 has 15 residues. DNA of the CDR3: TGTGCCAGCAGCTTAACACGACAGCTTGGGAATGAGCAGTTCTTC. Translation: CASSLTRQLGNEQFF.